This T cell receptor beta chain is from a study of cytomegalovirus exposure and HLA in healthy donors. Study conclusions and caveats: As confirmed in vitro, three CMV-associated chains were specific for CMV antigens. A list of around 160 TCR beta chains associated with cytomegalovirus was given. When analyzed later, a missense DCLRE1C variant was found to be linked to TCR beta V- and J-gene trimming. Previously analyzed data showed that most TCR beta V segments were productive at a frequency of about 90% or about 30%.

CDR1 MNHEY and CDR2 SMNVEV come from the germline V gene (reference sequence). V was shortened by 2 bases and J by 3 bases, with 11 bases between the two germline ends. This CDR3 region has 14 residues. This clone has only a few counts. The antigen remains unidentified. Amplification used 60 Vbeta primers and 13 Jbeta primers. Some clones are missing from TCRdb's copy, which holds only in-frame ones; the method was immunoSEQ multiplex PCR. The data hold 95,000 to 150,000 clones, with 15% observed a single time. The chain combines TRBV27 with TRBJ2-7; D is possibly TRBD2 (5 bases). The clonotype comes from a woman aged 18-29 years in good health and CMV-seronegative. The specimen sequenced was PBMCs. Here the CDR3 DNA reads TGTGCCAGCAGTTTAGGCGGGTTTATCTACGAGCAGTACTTC. This codes for CASSLGGFIYEQYF.